The next 18 T cell receptor beta chains were all read from a single sample in a study of cytomegalovirus exposure and HLA in healthy donors. Using immunoSEQ multiplex PCR, the repertoire was profiled, and TCRdb retains in-frame clones only, with some absent. The sample consists of around 350,000 clones, 80% to 90% of them appearing once. Sequencing used PBMCs. The receptors were sampled from a woman aged 18-29 years in good health and CMV-seronegative.

V gene TRBV5-4 combines with J gene TRBJ2-3; D unclear. Germline CDR1 is SGHNT and CDR2 is YYREEE (reference sequence). Trimming left V 0 bases short and J 0 bases short, with 11 bases between. The CDR3 contains 16 residues. CDR3 sequence: CASSLALSTSTDTQYF. In DNA, the CDR3 is TGTGCCAGCAGCTTGGCTCTGAGCACTAGCACAGATACGCAGTATTTT.

For the CDR3, the DNA is TGTGCCAGCAGACCTCGGGACAGGGGCACAGATACGCAGTATTTT. This encodes CASRPRDRGTDTQYF. The gene calls are TRBV11-1 and TRBJ2-3; 9 bases are shared with TRBD1. Germline assignment: CDR1 SGHAT and CDR2 FQDESV (reference sequence). V shed 6 bases and J 1 base; nucleotides not matched to a gene: 5. This CDR3 region has 15 residues.

In the case of this clone: The same CDR3 arises from other DNA sequences in this sample as well. This sequence joins TRBV5-4 and TRBJ1-3; D remains unclear. The CDR3 runs to 13 residues. Germline loops: CDR1 SGHNT, CDR2 YYREEE (reference sequence). Trimming shortened V by 3 bases and J by 3 bases, and 7 bases separated the two germline ends. The CDR3 sequence: CASSSGSGNTIYF. CDR3 nucleotides: TGTGCCAGCAGCTCCGGGAGTGGAAACACCATATATTTT.

This sequence joins TRBV28 and TRBJ2-1, with 9 bases lining up with TRBD2. Trimming at V came to 5 bases and at J to 7 bases, leaving 12 bases not matched to a gene. The CDR3 is 16 residues long. Germline lookup yields CDR1 MDHEN and CDR2 SYDVKM. This CDR3 is CASSPPQREDINEQFF. As DNA, the CDR3 is TGTGCCAGCAGTCCCCCTCAGCGGGAGGATATAAATGAGCAGTTCTTC.

The V and J genes are TRBV30 and TRBJ2-1; 8 bases map to TRBD2. Germline V CDR1 and CDR2: GTSNPN, SVGIG (reference sequence). The V gene end was trimmed by 3 bases and the J gene end by 5 bases; junction bases not matched to a gene: 9. The CDR3 consists of 15 residues. The chain's CDR3 is CAWRGTSPANNEQFF. DNA for the CDR3: TGTGCCTGGAGGGGGACTAGTCCGGCAAACAATGAGCAGTTCTTC.

The CDR3 reads CASSYQRNEQFF. DNA of the CDR3: TGTGCCAGCAGCTATCAGCGGAATGAGCAGTTCTTC. The chain couples TRBV7-9 to TRBJ2-1; D may be TRBD2 (5 bases). The CDR3 loop spans 12 amino acids. V shed 4 bases and J shed 7 bases, with 8 bases lying between them. Germline CDR1 is SEHNR and CDR2 is FQNEAQ (reference sequence).

Details on this clone: Germline and junction disagree at one end, which may indicate a read error. The V gene is TRBV20-1, the J gene TRBJ2-7; D may be TRBD2 (6 bases). Germline CDR1 and CDR2: DFQATT and SNEGSKA (reference sequence). The CDR3 runs to 10 residues. The CDR3 DNA reads as TGCAGTGCCCATCTGGGAGGACCACTCTTC. As protein: CSAHLGGPLF.

The rearrangement joins TRBV7-3 to TRBJ2-7, with 11 bases matching TRBD2. CDR3 length: 15 amino acids. After removal of 3 bases from V and 4 bases from J, the junction contained 5 bases not matched to a gene. Per the germline V gene, CDR1 is SGHTA and CDR2 is FQGTGA. This chain's CDR3 is CASSFYSGRAYEQYF. The DNA for the CDR3 is TGTGCCAGCAGCTTCTATAGCGGGAGGGCGTACGAGCAGTACTTC. The whole variable domain, filled in from reference TRBV7-3 and TRBJ2-7, reads GAGVSQTPSNKVTEKGKYVELRCDPISGHTALYWYRQSLGQGPEFLIYFQGTGAADDSGLPNDRFFAVRPEGSVSTLKIQRTERGDSAVYLCASSFYSGRAYEQYFGPGTRLTVT.

This chain uses TRBV2 with TRBJ1-2; D unclear. The V gene's germline CDR1 is SNHLY and CDR2 FYNNEI. CDR3 length: 14 amino acids. V lost 10 bases and J 2 bases, leaving 17 bases between the germline ends. The CDR3 protein is CATRREEGNYGYTF. For the CDR3, the DNA is TGTGCCACCAGGCGGGAGGAGGGAAACTATGGCTACACCTTC.

The chain employs TRBV28 and TRBJ2-1, with D maybe TRBD2 (5 bases). The V gene lost 6 bases and the J gene lost 2 bases, with 8 bases spanning the gap. CDR3 length: 13 residues. CDR1 MDHEN and CDR2 SYDVKM come from the germline V gene. In nucleotides, the CDR3 is TGTGCCAGCAGGAAACTAGCCTACAATGAGCAGTTCTTC. As protein: CASRKLAYNEQFF. Full variable domain (outside the CDR3, taken from reference TRBV28 and TRBJ2-1): DVKVTQSSRYLVKRTGEKVFLECVQDMDHENMFWYRQDPGLGLRLIYFSYDVKMKEKGDIPEGYSVSREKKERFSLILESASTNQTSMYLCASRKLAYNEQFFGPGTRLTVL.

The rearrangement links TRBV6-5 to TRBJ2-3, with D tentatively TRBD2 (6 bases). V gave up 3 bases and J gave up 4 bases, with 14 bases separating them. The CDR3 is made up of 15 amino acids. Germline assignment: CDR1 MNHEY and CDR2 SVGAGI. In nucleotides, the CDR3 is TGTGCCAGCAGTTATTACCCGGGAGACGCAGATACGCAGTATTTT. This gives the protein CASSYYPGDADTQYF.

This chain uses TRBV5-4 with TRBJ1-1; D is unclear. CDR3 length: 13 residues. The ends were cut back, 1 base at V and 6 bases at J, with 10 bases in the middle. The V gene's germline CDR1 is SGHNT and CDR2 YYREEE (reference sequence). In DNA form, the CDR3 reads TGTGCCAGCAGCTTGAAAGGGAGACCTGAAGCTTTCTTT. The encoded protein is CASSLKGRPEAFF. Together with reference TRBV5-4 and TRBJ1-1, the CDR3 gives the full variable domain: ETGVTQSPTHLIKTRGQQVTLRCSSQSGHNTVSWYQQALGQGPQFIFQYYREEENGRGNFPPRFSGLQFPNYSSELNVNALELDDSALYLCASSLKGRPEAFFGQGTRLTVV.

This clone showed up just once. This chain joins TRBV5-5 and TRBJ1-1; no reliable D call. Germline V gene data show CDR1 as SGHKS and CDR2 as YYEKEE (reference sequence). V was clipped by 0 bases and J by 12 bases, with 9 bases between them. The CDR3 loop spans 11 amino acids. The CDR3 protein is CASSLALQTFF. The CDR3 DNA sequence: TGTGCCAGCAGCTTGGCGTTACAGACTTTCTTT.

The chain carries TRBV7-3 and TRBJ2-1; 8 nucleotides agree with TRBD2. V was clipped by 5 bases and J by 0 bases; unmatched bases: 6. Germline CDR1 SGHTA, CDR2 FQGTGA. There are 16 residues in the CDR3. CDR3 loop: CASSPTSVSSYNEQFF. In nucleotides, the CDR3 is TGTGCCAGCAGCCCGACTAGCGTCAGCTCCTACAATGAGCAGTTCTTC.

This sequence joins TRBV6-1 and TRBJ2-7; 7 bases are a match to TRBD1. V dropped 0 bases and J dropped 5; count of bases not matched to a gene: 7. The CDR3 is made up of 15 amino acids. The germline CDR1 and CDR2 sequences are MNHNS and SASEGT. The CDR3 region has the DNA TGTGCCAGCAGTGAAGCGGGGGCAGGGGGAAACGAGCAGTACTTC. Amino acids: CASSEAGAGGNEQYF.

This rearrangement joins TRBV6-6 to TRBJ2-7, with D possibly being TRBD2 (5 bases). Per the germline V gene, CDR1 is MNHNY and CDR2 is SVGAGI (reference sequence). Trimming shortened V by 5 bases and J by 0 bases, and 8 bases separated the two germline ends. The CDR3 runs to 13 residues. CDR3 sequence: CASSGRGSYEQYF. In DNA form, the CDR3 reads TGTGCCAGCAGTGGACGGGGCTCCTACGAGCAGTACTTC.

The chain has TRBV2 and TRBJ2-2; 11 positions agree with TRBD2. The V and J ends lost 6 bases and 0 bases, in that order; junction bases with no gene match: 12. CDR1 is SNHLY and CDR2 is FYNNEI in the germline V gene. The CDR3 runs to 19 residues. In DNA, the CDR3 is TGTGCCAGCAGCGACTCGACTAGCGGGGTTGACACGAACACCGGGGAGCTGTTTTTT. It yields the protein CASSDSTSGVDTNTGELFF.

This chain links TRBV5-1 with TRBJ2-1; 8 bases fit TRBD1. The CDR3 covers 14 residues. The trim removed 5 bases at V and 4 bases at J, leaving 5 bases unmatched. Germline loops: CDR1 SGHRS, CDR2 YFSETQ. The CDR3 nucleotides are TGCGCCAGCAGGGTTGGACAGGGATACAATGAGCAGTTCTTC. Its translation: CASRVGQGYNEQFF. The full variable domain, its missing parts supplied by reference TRBV5-1 and TRBJ2-1, is KAGVTQTPRYLIKTRGQQVTLSCSPISGHRSVSWYQQTPGQGLQFLFEYFSETQRNKGNFPGRFSGRQFSNSRSEMNVSTLELGDSALYLCASRVGQGYNEQFFGPGTRLTVL.